The rows below give T cell receptor beta chains drawn from one sample of a study of blood T cell repertoires in COVID-19. Assay: immunoSEQ multiplex PCR; the TCRdb copy retains only in-frame clones and omits some. The sample shows about 290,000 clones, around nine tenths of them seen only once. Sequenced material: PBMCs or T cells enriched from blood (not recorded which). The source is a woman between 35 and 50 years old who had recovered from COVID-19. Both conserved end residues are part of each CDR3. The D gene is left open where the match is weak. Where a row states a size, it is once, few, many or the class of an expanded clone; other rows omit it.

CDR3aa | CDR3nt | abundance | j_gene | d_gene | len | v_gene
CASSQDGKSYEQYF | TGCGCCAGCAGCCAGGACGGGAAATCCTACGAGCAGTACTTC | NA | TRBJ2-7 | NA | 14 | TRBV5-1
CASTWTENTEAFF | TGTGCCAGCACCTGGACAGAGAACACTGAAGCTTTCTTT | few | TRBJ1-1 | NA | 13 | TRBV18
CASSVRLAGGRTGELFF | TGTGCCAGCAGCGTGCGACTAGCGGGAGGGCGAACCGGGGAGCTGTTTTTT | NA | TRBJ2-2 | TRBD2 | 17 | TRBV7-9
CASSSPQGTPNGYTF | TGTGCCAGCAGCTCCCCACAGGGGACTCCTAATGGCTACACCTTC | NA | TRBJ1-2 | TRBD1 | 15 | TRBV5-5
CASSGLTGEGGNTIYF | TGTGCCAGCAGCGGCCTGACAGGGGAGGGGGGAAACACCATATATTTT | NA | TRBJ1-3 | TRBD1 | 16 | TRBV9
CASGLVGESQPQHF | TGTGCTAGTGGTTTGGTGGGAGAAAGTCAGCCCCAGCATTTT | NA | TRBJ1-5 | NA | 14 | TRBV12-5
CAKRDNEQFF | TGTGCCAAGCGGGACAATGAGCAGTTCTTC | NA | TRBJ2-1 | NA | 10 | TRBV6-5
CASNNPSSYNEQFF | TGTGCCAGCAATAATCCGAGCTCCTACAATGAGCAGTTCTTC | NA | TRBJ2-1 | NA | 14 | TRBV9
CASSISISGNTIYF | TGTGCCAGTAGTATAAGCATCTCTGGAAACACCATATATTTT | few | TRBJ1-3 | NA | 14 | TRBV19
CASSLYRGSAGYTF | TGTGCCAGCAGCTTGTATCGGGGATCGGCGGGCTACACCTTC | NA | TRBJ1-2 | NA | 14 | TRBV5-8
CASSRQGLNYGYTF | TGTGCCAGCAGCAGACAGGGGTTAAACTATGGCTACACCTTC | NA | TRBJ1-2 | TRBD1 | 14 | TRBV2
CASSQGRGGSRTEAFF | TGTGCCAGCAGCCAAGGGCGGGGGGGGTCTCGCACTGAAGCTTTCTTT | NA | TRBJ1-1 | NA | 16 | TRBV3-1/TRBV3-2
CASRPRGTSNEQYF | TGTGCCAGCAGGCCAAGAGGGACTAGCAACGAGCAGTACTTC | NA | TRBJ2-7 | TRBD2 | 14 | TRBV11-1
CASSLPRVEQYF | TGTGCCAGCAGCTTGCCCCGCGTGGAGCAGTACTTC | few | TRBJ2-7 | NA | 12 | TRBV5-4
CAWSLRGRSTDTQYF | TGTGCCTGGAGTCTGAGGGGGCGCAGCACAGATACGCAGTATTTT | NA | TRBJ2-3 | TRBD1 | 15 | TRBV30
CASTVGQGVHQPQHF | TGTGCCAGTACCGTGGGACAGGGGGTCCATCAGCCCCAGCATTTT | NA | TRBJ1-5 | TRBD1 | 15 | TRBV19
CASSFRTSGRAESYEQYF | TGTGCCAGCAGCTTTAGGACTAGCGGGAGGGCAGAATCCTACGAGCAGTACTTC | NA | TRBJ2-7 | TRBD2 | 18 | TRBV7-6
CASSVYGTSDTDTQYF | TGTGCCAGCAGCGTTTATGGGACTAGCGACACAGATACGCAGTATTTT | NA | TRBJ2-3 | TRBD2 | 16 | TRBV27
CASRDRGGAHGYTF | TGTGCCAGTAGGGACAGGGGAGGAGCACATGGCTACACCTTC | NA | TRBJ1-2 | TRBD1 | 14 | TRBV19
CASSLISGRYTF | TGTGCCAGCAGCCTTATCTCAGGCCGGTACACCTTC | NA | TRBJ1-2 | NA | 12 | TRBV5-6
CASTEWTGTNSPLHF | TGTGCCAGCACCGAATGGACAGGGACTAATTCACCCCTCCACTTT | NA | TRBJ1-6 | TRBD1 | 15 | TRBV11-2
CASSLVTGDHNYGYTF | TGCGCCAGCAGCTTGGTCACAGGGGACCATAACTATGGCTACACCTTC | NA | TRBJ1-2 | TRBD1 | 16 | TRBV5-1
CASSFRISSYNEQFF | TGCGCCAGCAGCTTCAGGATTAGCTCCTACAATGAGCAGTTCTTC | NA | TRBJ2-1 | NA | 15 | TRBV5-1
CASSKGQAASSPLHF | TGTGCCAGCAGCAAGGGACAGGCGGCGAGTTCACCCCTCCACTTT | NA | TRBJ1-6 | TRBD1 | 15 | TRBV5-6
CAISASGTYLYF | TGTGCCATCAGTGCTAGCGGGACTTACCTGTACTTC | NA | TRBJ2-7 | TRBD2 | 12 | TRBV10-3